A single sample is the source of the 27 T cell receptor beta chains below, sequenced in a study of cytomegalovirus exposure and HLA in healthy donors. The PCR contained 60 Vbeta and 13 Jbeta primers. The table came from immunoSEQ multiplex PCR; TCRdb's copy has only in-frame clones and leaves some out. The sample lists tens of thousands of clones, roughly 77% occurring once. The sample taken for sequencing was PBMCs. The receptors originated from a young man in good health and CMV-seropositive.

This chain uses TRBV10-3 with TRBJ2-1; 7 nucleotides match TRBD2. V lost 8 bases and J lost 7; bases outside the gene matches: 2. This CDR3 has 11 amino acids. CDR1 and CDR2 from the germline V gene are ENHRY and SYGVKD. CDR3 protein: CAIGEGNEQFF. CDR3 DNA: TGTGCCATCGGGGAGGGGAATGAGCAGTTCTTC.

In this sample, this clone turned up once. The chain couples TRBV28 to TRBJ1-2; maybe TRBD1 (6 bases). Germline-derived CDR1 and CDR2 are MDHEN and SYDVKM. This CDR3 region has 14 residues. V was clipped by 3 bases and J by 8 bases, with 16 bases between them. The CDR3 protein is CASSFRTALMGYTF. The CDR3 DNA sequence: TGTGCCAGCAGTTTTAGGACAGCACTAATGGGCTACACCTTC.

The V gene is TRBV10-3, the J gene TRBJ2-1, with TRBD2 matching 8 bases. CDR1 and CDR2 from the germline V gene are ENHRY and SYGVKD. The CDR3 extends over 18 amino acids. The V and J ends lost 0 bases and 2 bases, in that order; junction bases with no gene match: 9. CDR3: CAISESLAGSITYNEQFF. The CDR3 coding sequence is TGTGCCATCAGTGAGTCCTTAGCGGGGTCAATTACCTACAATGAGCAGTTCTTC.

This sequence joins TRBV19 and TRBJ1-1, with D hard to call. The germline V gene encodes CDR1 LNHDA and CDR2 SQIVND (reference sequence). Trimming stripped 3 bases from V and 1 base from J, with 9 bases between. The CDR3 length is 14 residues. In DNA form, the CDR3 reads TGTGCCAGTAGTATTAAGTGGGCGAACACTGAAGCTTTCTTT. Translation gives CASSIKWANTEAFF. Together with reference TRBV19 and TRBJ1-1, the CDR3 gives the full variable domain: DGGITQSPKYLFRKEGQNVTLSCEQNLNHDAMYWYRQDPGQGLRLIYYSQIVNDFQKGDIAEGYSVSREKKESFPLTVTSAQKNPTAFYLCASSIKWANTEAFFGQGTRLTVV.

The chain is built from TRBV18 and TRBJ2-3, with TRBD2 identical over 11 bases. Germline CDR1 reads KGHSH; CDR2 reads LQKENI. J was trimmed by 7 bases and V by 5 bases; bases with no gene match: 8. This CDR3 contains 15 residues. The CDR3 DNA follows: TGTGCCAGCTCAACCGGGACTAGCGGTCAGAATACGCAGTATTTT. It translates to CASSTGTSGQNTQYF.

This chain links TRBV5-4 with TRBJ1-3; 7 nucleotides align to TRBD1. The V segment lost 4 bases and the J segment 0 bases; nucleotides outside the gene matches: 4. From germline, CDR1 is SGHNT and CDR2 YYREEE (reference sequence). This CDR3 contains 15 residues. The CDR3 DNA reads as TGTGCCAGCAGCGTGACAGGGACCTCTGGAAACACCATATATTTT. This translates into CASSVTGTSGNTIYF.

The chain couples TRBV19 to TRBJ1-2; D perhaps matches TRBD1 (5 bases). Germline V gene sequence: CDR1 LNHDA, CDR2 SQIVND (reference sequence). V dropped 3 bases and J dropped 2 bases, with 10 bases sitting between them. The CDR3 length is 14 residues. This CDR3 reads CASSILAGNYGYTF. DNA of the CDR3: TGTGCCAGTAGTATCTTGGCAGGGAACTATGGCTACACCTTC.

V usage is TRBV11-3 and J usage is TRBJ2-3, with TRBD2 as a possible D gene (5 bases). V was trimmed by 5 bases and J by 6 bases, leaving 12 bases between them. The CDR3 extends over 13 amino acids. Germline V gene sequence: CDR1 SGHNT, CDR2 YENEEA. CDR3 sequence (DNA): TGTGCCAGCAGCAACGGGGTTGTCGATACGCAGTATTTT. Protein: CASSNGVVDTQYF.

V is TRBV2 and J is TRBJ2-1; possibly TRBD2 for D (5 bases). V lost 11 bases, J lost 7 bases, and 9 bases lay in between. The CDR3 loop spans 10 amino acids. Per the germline V gene, CDR1 is SNHLY and CDR2 is FYNNEI. The CDR3 DNA is TGTGCCTCCCCGGGGAATGAGCAGTTCTTC. Amino acid sequence: CASPGNEQFF.

This chain connects TRBV2 to TRBJ1-5, with 8 bases aligning to TRBD1. The V gene end was trimmed by 6 bases and the J gene end by 8 bases; junction bases not matched to a gene: 12. This CDR3 is 15 amino acids long. Germline V lookup: CDR1 SNHLY, CDR2 FYNNEI. The CDR3 DNA reads TGTGCCAGCAGGGACAGGGTCGGTGAGACGAAGCCCCAGCATTTT. Translated: CASRDRVGETKPQHF. The full variable domain, in which reference TRBV2 and TRBJ1-5 provide the parts outside the CDR3, is EPEVTQTPSHQVTQMGQEVILRCVPISNHLYFYWYRQILGQKVEFLVSFYNNEISEKSEIFDDQFSVERPDGSNFTLKIRSTKLEDSAMYFCASRDRVGETKPQHFGDGTRLSIL.

This clone was recorded a few times. This sequence joins TRBV7-9 and TRBJ1-1; 8 positions match TRBD1. Germline lookup yields CDR1 SEHNR and CDR2 FQNEAQ (reference sequence). The V segment lost 3 bases and the J segment 4 bases; nucleotides outside the gene matches: 7. This CDR3 contains 15 residues. This chain's CDR3 is CASSFSGGRGTEAFF. Here the CDR3 DNA reads TGTGCCAGCAGCTTCTCAGGGGGCAGAGGCACTGAAGCTTTCTTT. The variable domain in full, with the rest retrieved from reference TRBV7-9 and TRBJ1-1, is DTGVSQNPRHKITKRGQNVTFRCDPISEHNRLYWYRQTLGQGPEFLTYFQNEAQLEKSRLLSDRFSAERPKGSFSTLEIQRTEQGDSAMYLCASSFSGGRGTEAFFGQGTRLTVV.

This clone occurred once. The chain combines TRBV11-1 with TRBJ1-2; perhaps TRBD1 as D (6 bases). Trimming cost V 5 bases and J 0 bases, with 13 bases left between them. In germline, CDR1 is SGHAT, CDR2 FQDESV (reference sequence). The CDR3 is 15 amino acids. The DNA of the CDR3 is TGTGCCAGCAGCGAACTCAGGGGATCTAACTATGGCTACACCTTC. Amino acids: CASSELRGSNYGYTF. The complete variable domain, with remaining parts taken from reference TRBV11-1 and TRBJ1-2, reads EAEVAQSPRYKITEKSQAVAFWCDPISGHATLYWYRQILGQGPELLVQFQDESVVDDSQLPKDRFSAERLKGVDSTLKIQPAELGDSAMYLCASSELRGSNYGYTFGSGTRLTVV.

The chain uses TRBV7-3 and TRBJ2-4; 8 bases are shared with TRBD1. CDR1 and CDR2 (germline): SGHTA, FQGTGA. V was clipped by 1 base and J by 7 bases; unmatched bases: 6. This CDR3 has 15 residues. This CDR3 is CASSLNGRGQNIQYF. CDR3 in DNA: TGTGCCAGCAGCTTAAACGGCAGGGGGCAGAACATTCAGTACTTC.

V and J are TRBV6-5 and TRBJ1-3; D unclear. The CDR3 spans 13 residues. Germline V lookup: CDR1 MNHEY, CDR2 SVGAGI. Trimming took off 5 bases at V and 0 bases at J, with 5 bases between the two ends. The DNA for the CDR3 is TGTGCCAGCAGTGCAGACTCTGGAAACACCATATATTTT. Encoded protein: CASSADSGNTIYF.

V usage is TRBV11-3 and J usage is TRBJ2-1; TRBD2 agrees at 13 bases. Trimming took 5 bases from V and 3 from J; bases not matched to a gene: 7. This CDR3 has 17 residues. The germline V gene has CDR1 SGHNT and CDR2 YENEEA. The CDR3, as DNA: TGTGCCAGCAGCCCAACTAGCGGGGGGGCCTACTACAATGAGCAGTTCTTC. Translation gives CASSPTSGGAYYNEQFF.

Concerning this clone: Additional DNA sequences in this sample encode the identical CDR3. The chain is built from TRBV11-1 and TRBJ2-5; D is unclear. V shed 3 bases and J shed 4 bases, with 9 bases lying between them. Germline CDR1 is SGHAT and CDR2 is FQDESV (reference sequence). The CDR3 covers 13 residues. The DNA of the CDR3 is TGTGCCAGCAGCTTTCCAGGTGGAGAGACCCAGTACTTC. It encodes CASSFPGGETQYF.

The V gene is TRBV9, the J gene TRBJ2-5; 7 bases match TRBD2. CDR3 length: 14 amino acids. V lost 0 bases to trimming and J lost 9 bases; unmatched junction nucleotides: 8. Germline assignment: CDR1 SGDLS and CDR2 YYNGEE. DNA of the CDR3: TGTGCCAGCAGCGTAGGGGAGGGGAGGAGGTCCCAGTACTTC. Protein sequence: CASSVGEGRRSQYF.

The CDR3 DNA reads as TGTGCCAGCAGTGAGCGCCGGACAGGGGGTAACACTGAAGCTTTCTTT. This codes for CASSERRTGGNTEAFF. V gene TRBV25-1 combines with J gene TRBJ1-1; 10 bases line up with TRBD1. Per germline, CDR1 MGHDK and CDR2 SYGVNS. V lost 3 bases to trimming and J lost 2 bases; unmatched junction nucleotides: 6. This CDR3 comprises 16 residues.

This chain uses TRBV27 with TRBJ1-4; 10 nucleotides line up with TRBD1. Germline CDR1 is MNHEY and CDR2 is SMNVEV (reference sequence). V lost 6 bases and J lost 8; bases outside the gene matches: 6. The CDR3 consists of 14 residues. CDR3 in DNA: TGTGCCAGCAGCATCCGGGACAGGGGAGAAAAACTGTTTTTT. This encodes CASSIRDRGEKLFF.

The V and J genes are TRBV9 and TRBJ2-3; possibly TRBD2 for D (5 bases). Germline values: CDR1 SGDLS, CDR2 YYNGEE. The CDR3 length is 16 residues. Trimming took off 0 bases at V and 6 bases at J, with 17 bases between the two ends. CDR3 in DNA: TGTGCCAGCAGCGTAGCCCCTTTCGGGAACGGGGATACGCAGTATTTT. This sequence encodes CASSVAPFGNGDTQYF.

The rearrangement uses TRBV5-1 and TRBJ2-6, with D perhaps TRBD1 (6 bases). V dropped 1 base and J dropped 0 bases, with 17 bases sitting between them. The CDR3 runs to 19 residues. The germline gives CDR1 SGHRS, CDR2 YFSETQ. The chain's CDR3 is CASSLHPTGVSSGANVLTF. The CDR3 coding sequence is TGCGCCAGCAGCTTGCATCCGACAGGTGTCTCCTCTGGGGCCAACGTCCTGACTTTC.

The chain employs TRBV4-3 and TRBJ2-3; 9 nucleotides align to TRBD2. V was pared by 2 bases and J by 5 bases, with 2 bases of the junction left unmatched. Germline-derived CDR1 and CDR2 are LGHNA and YSLEER. The CDR3 is 14 residues long. The chain's CDR3 is CASSQSGGRDTQYF. DNA for the CDR3: TGCGCCAGCAGCCAAAGCGGGGGGCGAGATACGCAGTATTTT.

The rearrangement joins TRBV27 to TRBJ2-7, with D unclear. CDR3 length: 14 residues. Germline V lookup: CDR1 MNHEY, CDR2 SMNVEV (reference sequence). The V and J ends lost 6 bases and 2 bases respectively, with 14 bases between them. The DNA of the CDR3 is TGTGCCAGCAGCTCCGCCGGAGTTGCCTACGAGCAGTACTTC. Encoded protein: CASSSAGVAYEQYF.

V gene TRBV6-5 combines with J gene TRBJ1-1; the match to TRBD1 covers 7 bases. Trimming at V came to 1 base and at J to 10 bases, leaving 3 bases not matched to a gene. Germline V CDR1 and CDR2: MNHEY, SVGAGI. CDR3 length equals 12 residues. This CDR3 reads CASSYLGQLAFF. Here the CDR3 DNA reads TGTGCCAGCAGTTACTTGGGACAGTTAGCTTTCTTT.

This sequence joins TRBV29-1 and TRBJ2-5; D is unresolved. TRBJ2-7 matches the DNA end more closely, so the J call is doubtful. CDR3 length equals 13 residues. CDR1 SQVTM and CDR2 ANQGSEA come from the germline V gene. The CDR3 loop is CSVEGRVSYEQYF. In DNA form, the CDR3 reads TGCAGCGTTGAAGGCCGAGTCTCCTACGAGCAGTACTTC.

The chain recombines TRBV5-1 with TRBJ2-7; D perhaps matches TRBD1 (6 bases). V was trimmed by 0 bases and J by 0 bases, leaving 16 bases between them. The CDR3 has 17 amino acids. CDR1 and CDR2 from the germline V gene are SGHRS and YFSETQ. The CDR3 DNA reads as TGCGCCAGCAGCTTGGGACTGGACAGTCAGAGCTCCTACGAGCAGTACTTC. Translated: CASSLGLDSQSSYEQYF.

This clone was seen more than once but under ten times. The CDR3 region has the DNA TGTGCCAGCAGGGGACAGCGCAATTCACCCCTCCACTTT. Protein: CASRGQRNSPLHF. The rearrangement uses TRBV27 and TRBJ1-6; 7 bases are shared with TRBD1. CDR1 MNHEY and CDR2 SMNVEV come from the germline V gene (reference sequence). CDR3 size: 13 residues. V lost 6 bases, J lost 7 bases, and 3 bases stayed unmatched.